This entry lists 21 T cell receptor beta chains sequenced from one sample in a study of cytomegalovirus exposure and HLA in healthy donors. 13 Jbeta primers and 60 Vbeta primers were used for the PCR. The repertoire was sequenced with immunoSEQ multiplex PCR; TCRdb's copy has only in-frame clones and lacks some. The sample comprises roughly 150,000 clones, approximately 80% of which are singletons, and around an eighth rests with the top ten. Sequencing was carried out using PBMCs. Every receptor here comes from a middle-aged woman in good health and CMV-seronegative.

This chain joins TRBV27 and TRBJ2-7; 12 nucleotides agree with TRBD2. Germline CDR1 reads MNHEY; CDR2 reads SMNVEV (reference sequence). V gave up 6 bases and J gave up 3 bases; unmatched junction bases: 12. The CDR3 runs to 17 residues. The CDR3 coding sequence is TGTGCCAGCAGCCCGGGTCTAGCGGGAGGGATCATCTACGAGCAGTACTTC. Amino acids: CASSPGLAGGIIYEQYF.

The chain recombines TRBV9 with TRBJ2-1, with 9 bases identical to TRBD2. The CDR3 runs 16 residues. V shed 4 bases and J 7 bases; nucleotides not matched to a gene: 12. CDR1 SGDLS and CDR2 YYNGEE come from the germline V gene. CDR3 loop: CASSISGTSTGNEQFF. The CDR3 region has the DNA TGTGCCAGCAGCATATCCGGGACTAGCACGGGGAATGAGCAGTTCTTC.

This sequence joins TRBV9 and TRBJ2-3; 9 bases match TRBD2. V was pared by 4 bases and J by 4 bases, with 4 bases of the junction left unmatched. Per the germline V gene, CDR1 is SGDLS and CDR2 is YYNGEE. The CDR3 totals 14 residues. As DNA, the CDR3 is TGTGCCAGCAGCCCGGGACTAGCAGCAGATACGCAGTATTTT. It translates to CASSPGLAADTQYF.

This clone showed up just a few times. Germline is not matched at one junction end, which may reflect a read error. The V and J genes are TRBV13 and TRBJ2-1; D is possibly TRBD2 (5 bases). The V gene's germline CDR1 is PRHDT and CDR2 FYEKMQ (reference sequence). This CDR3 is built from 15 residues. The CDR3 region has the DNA TGTGCCAGCAGCTTCTTAGCGAGCTCCTGCAATGAGCAGTTCTTC. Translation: CASSFLASSCNEQFF.

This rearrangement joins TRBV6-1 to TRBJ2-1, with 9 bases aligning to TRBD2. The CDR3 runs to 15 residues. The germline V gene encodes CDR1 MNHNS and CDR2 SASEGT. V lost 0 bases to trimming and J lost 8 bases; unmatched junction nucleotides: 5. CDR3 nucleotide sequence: TGTGCCAGCAGTGAAGCGCGCGGGGGGGCGGATGAGCAGTTCTTC. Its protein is CASSEARGGADEQFF.

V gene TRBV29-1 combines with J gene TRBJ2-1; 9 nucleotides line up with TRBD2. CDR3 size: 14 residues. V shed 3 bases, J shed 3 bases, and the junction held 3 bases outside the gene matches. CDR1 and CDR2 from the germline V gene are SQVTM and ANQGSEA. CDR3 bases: TGCAGCGTTGACTCTAGCGGGATCTACAATGAGCAGTTCTTC. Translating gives CSVDSSGIYNEQFF.

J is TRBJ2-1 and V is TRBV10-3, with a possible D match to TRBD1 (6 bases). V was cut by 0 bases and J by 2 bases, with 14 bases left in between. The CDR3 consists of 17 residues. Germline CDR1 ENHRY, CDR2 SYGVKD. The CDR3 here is CAISESIARQAYNEQFF. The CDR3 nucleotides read TGTGCCATCAGTGAGTCGATAGCAAGACAGGCCTACAATGAGCAGTTCTTC.

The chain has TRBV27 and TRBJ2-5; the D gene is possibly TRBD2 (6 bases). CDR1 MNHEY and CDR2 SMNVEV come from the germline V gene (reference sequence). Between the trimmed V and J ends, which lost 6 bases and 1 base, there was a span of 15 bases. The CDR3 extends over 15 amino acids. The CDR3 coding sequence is TGTGCCAGCAGCCAACCAGCCGGGGGCCAAGAGACCCAGTACTTC. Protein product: CASSQPAGGQETQYF.

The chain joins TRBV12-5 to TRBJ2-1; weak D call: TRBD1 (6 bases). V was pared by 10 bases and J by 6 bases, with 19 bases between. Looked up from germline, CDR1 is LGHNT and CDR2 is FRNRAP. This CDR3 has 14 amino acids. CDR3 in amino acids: CATATPDRPNEQFF. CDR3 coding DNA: TGTGCTACCGCCACCCCCGACAGGCCCAATGAGCAGTTCTTC.

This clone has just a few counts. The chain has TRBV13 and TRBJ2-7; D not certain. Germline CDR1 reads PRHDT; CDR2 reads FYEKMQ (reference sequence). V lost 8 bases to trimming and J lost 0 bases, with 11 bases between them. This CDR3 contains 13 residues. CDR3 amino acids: CASATVGSYEQYF. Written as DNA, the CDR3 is TGTGCCAGCGCCACAGTTGGCTCCTACGAGCAGTACTTC.

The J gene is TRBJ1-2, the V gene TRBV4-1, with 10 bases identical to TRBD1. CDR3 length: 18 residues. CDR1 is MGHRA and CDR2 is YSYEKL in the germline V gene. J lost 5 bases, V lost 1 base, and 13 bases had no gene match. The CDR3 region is CASSQASPGTGVGYGYTF. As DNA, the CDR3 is TGCGCCAGCAGCCAAGCATCCCCCGGGACAGGGGTGGGATATGGCTACACCTTC.

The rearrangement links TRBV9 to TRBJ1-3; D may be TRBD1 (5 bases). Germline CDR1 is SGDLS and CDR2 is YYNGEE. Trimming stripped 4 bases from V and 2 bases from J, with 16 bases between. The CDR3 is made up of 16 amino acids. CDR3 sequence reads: CASSSREGLTGNTIYF. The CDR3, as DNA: TGTGCCAGCAGCTCCCGGGAGGGGTTAACTGGAAACACCATATATTTT.

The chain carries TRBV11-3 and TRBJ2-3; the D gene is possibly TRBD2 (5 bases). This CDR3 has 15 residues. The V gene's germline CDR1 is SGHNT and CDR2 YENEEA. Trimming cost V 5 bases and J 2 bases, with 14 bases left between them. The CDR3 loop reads CASSPSSGVTDTQYF. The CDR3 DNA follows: TGTGCCAGCAGCCCCAGTTCCGGGGTCACAGATACGCAGTATTTT.

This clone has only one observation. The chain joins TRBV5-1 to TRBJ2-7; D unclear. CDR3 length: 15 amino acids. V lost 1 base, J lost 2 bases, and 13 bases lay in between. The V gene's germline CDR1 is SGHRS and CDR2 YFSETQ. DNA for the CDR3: TGCGCCAGCAGCTTGCGGATCGGGTCTACCTACGAGCAGTACTTC. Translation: CASSLRIGSTYEQYF.

The DNA of the CDR3 is TGTGCCAGCAGCTTAAACCGACTAGCGGGGTGGGAGACCCAGTACTTC. Its translation: CASSLNRLAGWETQYF. V and J are TRBV11-2 and TRBJ2-5, with 11 bases lining up with TRBD2. The CDR3 extends over 16 amino acids. V lost 2 bases to trimming and J lost 5 bases; unmatched junction nucleotides: 7. The V gene's germline CDR1 is SGHAT and CDR2 FQNNGV.

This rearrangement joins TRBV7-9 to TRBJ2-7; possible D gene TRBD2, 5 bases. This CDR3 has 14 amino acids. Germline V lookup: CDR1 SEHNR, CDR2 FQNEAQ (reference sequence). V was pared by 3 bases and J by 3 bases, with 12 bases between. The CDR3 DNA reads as TGTGCCAGCAGCTTGTCCGGGGTCCGCTACGAGCAGTACTTC. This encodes CASSLSGVRYEQYF.

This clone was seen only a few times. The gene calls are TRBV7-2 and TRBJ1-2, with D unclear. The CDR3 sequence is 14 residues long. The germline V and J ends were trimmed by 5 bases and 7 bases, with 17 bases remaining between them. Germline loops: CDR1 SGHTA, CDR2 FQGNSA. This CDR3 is CASSRRAGEGGYTF. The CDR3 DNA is TGTGCCAGCAGCCGGCGGGCGGGAGAGGGTGGCTACACCTTC.

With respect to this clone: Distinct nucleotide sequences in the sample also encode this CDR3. The CDR3 loop reads CASSLSGSSYNEQFF. In DNA, the CDR3 is TGCGCCAGCAGCTTGAGCGGGAGCTCCTACAATGAGCAGTTCTTC. V is TRBV5-1 and J is TRBJ2-1; 8 bases align to TRBD2. With 1 base clipped from V and 0 bases from J, the junction kept 0 bases outside the gene matches. CDR1 and CDR2 from the germline V gene are SGHRS and YFSETQ. CDR3 size: 15 residues.

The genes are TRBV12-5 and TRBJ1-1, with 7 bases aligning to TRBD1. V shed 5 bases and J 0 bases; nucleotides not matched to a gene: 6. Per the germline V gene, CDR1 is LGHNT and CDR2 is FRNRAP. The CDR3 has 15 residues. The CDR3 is CASGRDSPMNTEAFF. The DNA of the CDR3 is TGTGCTAGTGGTCGGGACAGCCCCATGAACACTGAAGCTTTCTTT.

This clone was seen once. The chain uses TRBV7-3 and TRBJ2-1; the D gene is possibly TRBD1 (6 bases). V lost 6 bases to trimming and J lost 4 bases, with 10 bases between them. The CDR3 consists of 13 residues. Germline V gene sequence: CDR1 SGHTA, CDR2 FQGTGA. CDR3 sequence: CASRSQGYNEQFF. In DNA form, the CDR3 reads TGTGCCAGCAGGTCACAGGGATACAATGAGCAGTTCTTC.

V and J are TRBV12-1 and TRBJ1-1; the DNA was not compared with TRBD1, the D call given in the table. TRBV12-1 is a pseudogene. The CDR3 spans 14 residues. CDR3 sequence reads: CASSPPTQNTEAFF. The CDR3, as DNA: TGTGCCAGCAGCCCCCCGACACAAAACACTGAAGCTTTCTTT.